This TCR beta chain emerged from a study of shared clonotypes between healthy human individuals. The CDR3 has 14 residues. V lost 5 bases and J lost 2, with 13 bases in between. Germline assignment: CDR1 MDHEN and CDR2 SYDVKM. As defined, naive CD8 cells were CD45RO-negative and positively selected for CCR7, with terminally differentiated effector memory CD45RA+ cells excluded. The assay ran at deep level. Here immunoSEQ multiplex PCR was the method, and the copy in TCRdb shows in-frame clones only, minus some. In the table there are more than 600,000 clones, about 91% of which are singletons. Notes on this clone: As yet, its antigen is unknown.

Study-wide points: Shared clonotypes: 4.5% to 6% naive CD4, around 3.7% naive CD8, less than 2.5% memory CD4, about 0.4% memory CD8. Relative to their counterparts shared across all four donors, non-shared clonotypes exhibited diminished generation probabilities.

This TCR was recovered from a man aged 25-45 years in good health. The specimen was naive CD8+ T cells sorted from blood. The rearrangement links TRBV28 to TRBJ2-7, with D tentatively TRBD1 (6 bases). CDR3 sequence: CASSRTVSTYEQYF. CDR3 nucleotide sequence: TGTGCCAGCAGTAGGACAGTGTCTACCTACGAGCAGTACTTC.